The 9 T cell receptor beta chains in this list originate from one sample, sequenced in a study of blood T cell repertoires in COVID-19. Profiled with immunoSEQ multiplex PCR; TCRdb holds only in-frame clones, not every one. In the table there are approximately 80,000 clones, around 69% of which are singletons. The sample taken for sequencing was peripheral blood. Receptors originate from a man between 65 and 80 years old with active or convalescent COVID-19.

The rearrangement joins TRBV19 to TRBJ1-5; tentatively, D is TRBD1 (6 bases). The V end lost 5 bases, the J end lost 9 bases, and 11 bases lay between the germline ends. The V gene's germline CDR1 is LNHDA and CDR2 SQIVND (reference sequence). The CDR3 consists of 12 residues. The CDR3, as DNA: TGTGCCAGTAGTGCCCAGGGGACGCCCCAGCATTTT. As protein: CASSAQGTPQHF.

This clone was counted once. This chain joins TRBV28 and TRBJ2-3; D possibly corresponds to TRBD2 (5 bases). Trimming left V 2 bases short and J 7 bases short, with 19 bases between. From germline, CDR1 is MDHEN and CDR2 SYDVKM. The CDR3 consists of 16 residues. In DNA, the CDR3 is TGTGCCAGCAGTTTAGCGGCAGCGGCGACCGGATATACGCAGTATTTT. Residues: CASSLAAAATGYTQYF.

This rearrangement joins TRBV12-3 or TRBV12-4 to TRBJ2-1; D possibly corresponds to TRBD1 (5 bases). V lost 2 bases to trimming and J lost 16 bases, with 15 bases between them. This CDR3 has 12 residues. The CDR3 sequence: CASSLSRQGYFF. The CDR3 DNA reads TGTGCCAGCAGTTTAAGTAGGCAGGGTTATTTCTTC.

DNA for the CDR3: TGTGCCAGCAGACCAGGGTCACAGGGATTTGGCTACACCTTC. It translates to CASRPGSQGFGYTF. The rearrangement uses TRBV28 and TRBJ1-2; D may be TRBD1 (6 bases). CDR1 and CDR2 (germline): MDHEN, SYDVKM. Trimming pared 6 bases from V and 7 bases from J, leaving 18 bases between. The CDR3 contains 14 residues.

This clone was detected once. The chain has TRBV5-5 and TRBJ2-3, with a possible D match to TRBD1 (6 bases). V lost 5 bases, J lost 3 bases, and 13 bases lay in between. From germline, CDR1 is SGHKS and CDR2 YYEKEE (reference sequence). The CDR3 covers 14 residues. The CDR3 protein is CASSPGHPTDTQYF. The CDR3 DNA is TGTGCCAGCAGTCCGGGACACCCAACAGATACGCAGTATTTT.

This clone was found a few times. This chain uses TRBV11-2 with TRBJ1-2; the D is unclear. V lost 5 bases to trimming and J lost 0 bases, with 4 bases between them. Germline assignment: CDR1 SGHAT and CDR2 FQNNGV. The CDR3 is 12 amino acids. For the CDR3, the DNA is TGTGCCAGCAGCGCAGCTAACTATGGCTACACCTTC. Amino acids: CASSAANYGYTF. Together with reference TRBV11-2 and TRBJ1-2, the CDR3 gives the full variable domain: EAGVAQSPRYKIIEKRQSVAFWCNPISGHATLYWYQQILGQGPKLLIQFQNNGVVDDSQLPKDRFSAERLKGVDSTLKIQPAKLEDSAVYLCASSAANYGYTFGSGTRLTVV.

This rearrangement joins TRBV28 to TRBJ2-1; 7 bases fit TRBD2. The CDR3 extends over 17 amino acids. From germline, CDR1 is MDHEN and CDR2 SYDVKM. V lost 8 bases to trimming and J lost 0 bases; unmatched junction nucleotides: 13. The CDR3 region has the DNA TGTGCCAGCGCTCGGGCTAGCGGAAAGAGCTCCTACAATGAGCAGTTCTTC. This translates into CASARASGKSSYNEQFF.

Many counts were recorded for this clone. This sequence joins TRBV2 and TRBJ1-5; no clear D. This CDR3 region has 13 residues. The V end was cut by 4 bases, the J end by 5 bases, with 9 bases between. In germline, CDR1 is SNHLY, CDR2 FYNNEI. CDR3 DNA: TGTGCCAGCAGTGCCGGGAGCGATCAGCCCCAGCATTTT. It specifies CASSAGSDQPQHF.

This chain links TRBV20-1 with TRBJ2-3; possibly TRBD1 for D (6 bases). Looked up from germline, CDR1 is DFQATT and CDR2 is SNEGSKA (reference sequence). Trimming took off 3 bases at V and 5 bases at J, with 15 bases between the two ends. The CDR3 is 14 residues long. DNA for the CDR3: TGCAGTGCTAGTTCTGGGGGCGTAGGAGATACGCAGTATTTT. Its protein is CSASSGGVGDTQYF.